The 4 T cell receptor beta chains below were found in one sample sequenced in a study of blood T cell repertoires in COVID-19. The assay was immunoSEQ multiplex PCR, and TCRdb's table has in-frame clones only and misses some. Seen here are hundreds of thousands of clones, around 84% observed once, and the top ten hold 15% to 20%. The sample comprised peripheral blood. The receptors derive from an elderly woman with active or convalescent COVID-19.

The chain recombines TRBV9 with TRBJ2-1, with D perhaps TRBD2 (6 bases). Germline V CDR1 and CDR2: SGDLS, YYNGEE. V shed 0 bases and J shed 6 bases, with 16 bases lying between them. This CDR3 has 16 residues. The CDR3 sequence: CASSVVVGGLSNEQFF. CDR3 DNA sequence: TGTGCCAGCAGCGTAGTAGTGGGGGGTTTGTCCAATGAGCAGTTCTTC.

The chain employs TRBV7-8 and TRBJ1-6; 8 bases match TRBD1. The CDR3 covers 15 residues. The V and J ends lost 5 bases and 7 bases, in that order; junction bases with no gene match: 7. The V gene's germline CDR1 is SGHVS and CDR2 FQNEAQ. CDR3: CASSASGTGNSPLHF. The CDR3 DNA is TGTGCCAGCAGCGCCTCCGGGACAGGAAATTCACCCCTCCACTTT.

This clone was counted a few times. V and J are TRBV9 and TRBJ2-1; D gene unclear. This CDR3 has 15 amino acids. V gave up 0 bases and J gave up 2 bases, with 9 bases separating them. Germline CDR1 is SGDLS and CDR2 is YYNGEE. CDR3 residues: CASSVDGSPYNEQFF. The CDR3 nucleotides read TGTGCCAGCAGCGTAGACGGGTCTCCCTACAATGAGCAGTTCTTC.

The chain joins TRBV19 to TRBJ1-3; D is possibly TRBD1 (6 bases). CDR3 length equals 18 residues. Per the germline V gene, CDR1 is LNHDA and CDR2 is SQIVND (reference sequence). Trimming removed 3 bases at V and 1 base at J, with 19 bases between. The CDR3 protein is CASSIRDTFPPSGNTIYF. The CDR3 nucleotides read TGTGCCAGTAGTATCCGGGACACCTTTCCACCATCTGGAAACACCATATATTTT.